This TCR beta chain was recovered during a study of blood T cells in healthy people across ages. Samples had at least 6.5 million PBMCs isolated from them. V lost 2 bases and J 1 base, leaving 8 bases between the germline ends. Germline assignment: CDR1 MGHRA and CDR2 YSYEKL. The CDR3 has 14 residues. Combining a sample-barcoded 5' primer with a J-beta primer mix, a second PCR ran for about 7 to 11 cycles. TCRdb reprocessed the 5' RACE reads with MiXCR, giving one entry per CDR3 protein. The sample contains about 1,800,000 distinct CDR3 sequences, about 28% of which appear only once. Overall study results and limits: Percentage of naive T cells showed a strong correlation with TCR beta diversity. The recorded TCR beta diversity per million T cells decreased in a roughly linear manner with age.

Notes on this clonotype: Its antigen remains unknown.

Specimen: blood. This sequence originates from a woman aged 25 to 39 in good health. The chain links TRBV4-1 to TRBJ1-1, with D unresolved. CDR3 DNA: TGCGCCAGCAGCCAAAGTGACACGAACACTGAAGCTTTCTTT. Protein sequence: CASSQSDTNTEAFF.